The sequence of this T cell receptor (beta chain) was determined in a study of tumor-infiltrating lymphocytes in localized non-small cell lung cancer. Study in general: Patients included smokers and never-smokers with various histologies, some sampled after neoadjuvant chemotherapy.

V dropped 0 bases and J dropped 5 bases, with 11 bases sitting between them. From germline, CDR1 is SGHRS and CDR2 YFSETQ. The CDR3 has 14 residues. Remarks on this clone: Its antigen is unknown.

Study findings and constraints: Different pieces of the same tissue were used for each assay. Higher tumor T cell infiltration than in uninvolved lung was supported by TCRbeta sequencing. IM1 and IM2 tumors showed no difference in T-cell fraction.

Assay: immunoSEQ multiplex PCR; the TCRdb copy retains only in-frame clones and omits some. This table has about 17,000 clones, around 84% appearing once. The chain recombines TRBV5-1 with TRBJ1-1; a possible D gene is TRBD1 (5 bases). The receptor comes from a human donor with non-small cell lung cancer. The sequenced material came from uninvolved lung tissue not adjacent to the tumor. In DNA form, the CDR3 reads TGCGCCAGCAGCTTGGGGGGACCCCTTACTGAAGCTTTCTTT. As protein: CASSLGGPLTEAFF.